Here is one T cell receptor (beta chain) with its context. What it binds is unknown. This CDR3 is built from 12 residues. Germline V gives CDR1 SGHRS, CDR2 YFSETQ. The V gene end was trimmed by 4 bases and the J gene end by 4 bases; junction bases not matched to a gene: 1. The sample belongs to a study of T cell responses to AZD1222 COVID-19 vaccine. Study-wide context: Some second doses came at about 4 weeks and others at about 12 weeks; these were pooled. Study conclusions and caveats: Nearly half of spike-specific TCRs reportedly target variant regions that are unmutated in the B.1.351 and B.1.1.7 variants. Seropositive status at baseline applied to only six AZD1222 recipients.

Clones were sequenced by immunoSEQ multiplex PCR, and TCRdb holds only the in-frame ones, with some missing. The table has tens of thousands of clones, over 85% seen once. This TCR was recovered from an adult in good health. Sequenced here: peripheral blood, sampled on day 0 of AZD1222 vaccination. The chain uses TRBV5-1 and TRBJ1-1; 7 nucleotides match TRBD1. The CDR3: CASSHRGTEAFF. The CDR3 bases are TGCGCCAGCAGCCACAGGGGCACTGAAGCTTTCTTT.